This T cell receptor beta chain was identified in a study of OX40 agonist ivuxolimab in advanced cancers. CDR3 size: 14 residues. Germline CDR1 and CDR2: SEHNR and FQNEAQ (reference sequence). Trimming pared 5 bases from V and 5 bases from J, leaving 12 bases between. This table comes from immunoSEQ multiplex PCR, and its TCRdb copy is limited to in-frame clones, with some not included. The data contain around 61,000 clones, 82% of them singletons. This clone has only one observation. This receptor was taken from an adult with an advanced solid tumor such as melanoma, head and neck, liver or kidney cancer. The chain carries TRBV7-9 and TRBJ1-4; a weak D match, TRBD1 (5 bases). The sample here was CD4+ or CD8+ T cells sorted from blood, taken in a trial of the OX40 agonist ivuxolimab. The CDR3: CASSPGPENEKLFF. The CDR3 DNA reads TGTGCCAGCAGCCCGGGGCCAGAAAATGAAAAACTGTTTTTT.